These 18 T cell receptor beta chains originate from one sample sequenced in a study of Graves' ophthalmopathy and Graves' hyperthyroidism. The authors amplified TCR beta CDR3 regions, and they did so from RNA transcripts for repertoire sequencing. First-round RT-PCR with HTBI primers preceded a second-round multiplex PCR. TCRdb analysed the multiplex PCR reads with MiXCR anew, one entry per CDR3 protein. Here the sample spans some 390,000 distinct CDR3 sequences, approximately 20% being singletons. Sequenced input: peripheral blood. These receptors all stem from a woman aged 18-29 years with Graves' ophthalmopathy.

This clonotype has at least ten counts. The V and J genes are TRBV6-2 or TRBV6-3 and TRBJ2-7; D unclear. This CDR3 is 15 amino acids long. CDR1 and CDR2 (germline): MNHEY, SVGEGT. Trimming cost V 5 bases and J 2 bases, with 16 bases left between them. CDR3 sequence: CASSTYHTRTYEQYF. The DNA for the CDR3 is TGTGCCAGCAGTACCTATCATACTCGGACCTACGAGCAGTACTTC.

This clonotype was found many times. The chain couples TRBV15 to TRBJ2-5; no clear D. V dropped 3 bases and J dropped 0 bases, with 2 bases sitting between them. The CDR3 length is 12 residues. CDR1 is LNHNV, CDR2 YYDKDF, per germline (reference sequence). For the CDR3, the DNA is TGTGCCACCAGCAGCTACCAAGAGACCCAGTACTTC. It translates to CATSSYQETQYF.

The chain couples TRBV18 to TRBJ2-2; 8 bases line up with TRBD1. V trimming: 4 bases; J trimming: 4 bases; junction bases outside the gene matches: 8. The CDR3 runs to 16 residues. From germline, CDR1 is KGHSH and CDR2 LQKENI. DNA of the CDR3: TGTGCCAGCTCACTCTTCCCAGGGGGCACCACCGGGGAGCTGTTTTTT. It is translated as CASSLFPGGTTGELFF.

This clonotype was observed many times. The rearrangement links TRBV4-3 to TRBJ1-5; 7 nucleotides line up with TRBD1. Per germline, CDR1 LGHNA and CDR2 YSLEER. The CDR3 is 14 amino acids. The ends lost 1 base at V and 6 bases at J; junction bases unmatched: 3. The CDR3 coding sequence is TGCGCCAGCAGCCAAGGGGCAGGGGGTCAGCCCCAGCATTTT. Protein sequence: CASSQGAGGQPQHF.

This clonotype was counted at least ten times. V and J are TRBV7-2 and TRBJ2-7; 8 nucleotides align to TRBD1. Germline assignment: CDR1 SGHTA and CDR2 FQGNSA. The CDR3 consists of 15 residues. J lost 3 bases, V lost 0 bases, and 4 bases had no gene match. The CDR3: CASSLAAGQGYEQYF. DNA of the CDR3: TGTGCCAGCAGCTTAGCAGCAGGACAGGGCTACGAGCAGTACTTC.

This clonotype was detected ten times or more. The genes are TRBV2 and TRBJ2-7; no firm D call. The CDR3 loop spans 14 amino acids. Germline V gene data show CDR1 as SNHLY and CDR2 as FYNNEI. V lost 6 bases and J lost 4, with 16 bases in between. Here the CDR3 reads CASSHSARGYEQYF. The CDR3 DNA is TGTGCCAGCAGCCACAGTGCCCGTGGGTACGAGCAGTACTTC.

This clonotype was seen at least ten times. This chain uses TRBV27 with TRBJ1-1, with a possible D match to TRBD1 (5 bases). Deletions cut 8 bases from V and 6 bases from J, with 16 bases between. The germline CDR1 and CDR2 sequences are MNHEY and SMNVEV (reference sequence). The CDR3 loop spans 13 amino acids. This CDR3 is CASSNRIGAEAFF. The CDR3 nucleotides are TGTGCCAGCTCAAACAGGATTGGCGCTGAAGCTTTCTTT.

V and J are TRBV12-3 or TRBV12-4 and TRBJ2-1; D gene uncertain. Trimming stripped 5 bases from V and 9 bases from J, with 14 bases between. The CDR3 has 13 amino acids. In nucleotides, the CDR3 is TGTGCCAGCAGTCAACCTATACTCGGTGAGCAGTTCTTC. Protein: CASSQPILGEQFF.

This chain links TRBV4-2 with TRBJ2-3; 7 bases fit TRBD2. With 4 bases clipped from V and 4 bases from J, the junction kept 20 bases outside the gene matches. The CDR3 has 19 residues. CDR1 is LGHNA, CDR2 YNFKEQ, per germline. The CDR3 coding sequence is TGTGCCAGCAGCCCTCGGGCGGCGGGAGTGGTAACGTTTGCAGATACGCAGTATTTT. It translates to CASSPRAAGVVTFADTQYF.

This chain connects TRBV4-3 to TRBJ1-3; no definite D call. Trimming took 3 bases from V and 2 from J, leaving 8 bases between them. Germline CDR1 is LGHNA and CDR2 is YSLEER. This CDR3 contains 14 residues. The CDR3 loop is CASSHAGAGNTIYF. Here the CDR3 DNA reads TGCGCCAGCAGCCACGCCGGGGCTGGAAACACCATATATTTT.

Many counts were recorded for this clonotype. The CDR3 loop is CASIPRPAGTETQYF. For the CDR3, the DNA is TGTGCCAGCATCCCCCGCCCCGCGGGAACAGAGACCCAGTACTTC. V is TRBV7-8 and J is TRBJ2-5; D might be TRBD2 (6 bases). V dropped 7 bases and J dropped 4 bases, with 19 bases sitting between them. Germline CDR1 SGHVS, CDR2 FQNEAQ. This CDR3 is built from 15 residues.

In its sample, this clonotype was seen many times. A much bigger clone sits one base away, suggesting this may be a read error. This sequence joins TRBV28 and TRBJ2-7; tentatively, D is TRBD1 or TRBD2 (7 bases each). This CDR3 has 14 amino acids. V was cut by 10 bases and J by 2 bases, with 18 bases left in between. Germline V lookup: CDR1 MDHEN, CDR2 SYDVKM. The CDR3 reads CAIETGEGTYEQYF. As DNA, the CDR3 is TGTGCCATCGAAACAGGGGAGGGTACCTACGAGCAGTACTTC.

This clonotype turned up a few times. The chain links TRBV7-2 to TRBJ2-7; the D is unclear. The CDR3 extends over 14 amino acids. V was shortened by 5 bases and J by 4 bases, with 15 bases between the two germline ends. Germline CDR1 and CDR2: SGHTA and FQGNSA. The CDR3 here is CASSPHLGSYEQYF. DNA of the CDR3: TGTGCCAGCAGCCCCCACCTGGGTAGTTACGAGCAGTACTTC.

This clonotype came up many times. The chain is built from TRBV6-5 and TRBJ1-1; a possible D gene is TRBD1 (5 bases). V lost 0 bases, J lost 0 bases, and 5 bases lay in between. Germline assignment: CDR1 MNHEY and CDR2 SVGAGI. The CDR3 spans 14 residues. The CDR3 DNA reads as TGTGCCAGCAGTTACTCGGGGGTGAACACTGAAGCTTTCTTT. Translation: CASSYSGVNTEAFF.

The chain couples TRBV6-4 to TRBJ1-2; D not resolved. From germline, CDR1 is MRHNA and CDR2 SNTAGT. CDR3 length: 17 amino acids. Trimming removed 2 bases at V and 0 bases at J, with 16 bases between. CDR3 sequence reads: CASSDEPVMVANYGYTF. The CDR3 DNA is TGTGCCAGCAGTGACGAGCCTGTTATGGTAGCTAACTATGGCTACACCTTC.

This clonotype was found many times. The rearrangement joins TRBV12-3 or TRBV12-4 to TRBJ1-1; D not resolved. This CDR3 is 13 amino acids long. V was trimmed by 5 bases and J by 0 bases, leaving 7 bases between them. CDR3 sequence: CASSDPLNTEAFF. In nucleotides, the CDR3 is TGTGCCAGCAGTGATCCTTTGAACACTGAAGCTTTCTTT.

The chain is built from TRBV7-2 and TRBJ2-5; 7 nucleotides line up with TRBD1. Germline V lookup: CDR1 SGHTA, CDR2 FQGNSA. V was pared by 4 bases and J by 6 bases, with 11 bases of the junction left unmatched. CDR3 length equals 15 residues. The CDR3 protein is CASSSSGTEGKTQYF. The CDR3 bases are TGTGCCAGCAGCTCATCTGGGACAGAGGGGAAGACCCAGTACTTC.

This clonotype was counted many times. In nucleotides, the CDR3 is TGTGCCAGCAGATCCAGGGCAGACTATGGCTACACCTTC. Translating gives CASRSRADYGYTF. V gene TRBV28 combines with J gene TRBJ1-2; tentatively, D is TRBD1 (5 bases). V shed 6 bases and J shed 3 bases, with 11 bases lying between them. Germline CDR1 and CDR2: MDHEN and SYDVKM. The CDR3 contains 13 residues.